This is a list of T cell receptor beta chains from one sample in a study of vaccination and CD4 T cells after COVID-19. Via MiXCR, TCRdb re-called the PCR reads, giving one row per CDR3 protein. Of over 10,000 distinct CDR3 sequences in the sample, 35% were seen once. No antigen has been assigned to these receptors. The sample consisted of CD4+ T cells from blood, cultured in vitro. Receptor source: a human donor who had recovered from COVID-19. CDR3s include the opening cysteine and the closing phenylalanine or tryptophan. The D gene is left open where the match is weak. Only some rows state a clone size, as once, few, many or a class for expanded clones.

TRBD2,once,TRBV2,TRBJ2-1,TGTGCCAGCAGTCGCGACCTTCTAGCGGGAGGATACAATGAGCAGTTCTTC,CASSRDLLAGGYNEQFF
TRBD1,NA,TRBV6-1,TRBJ2-3,TGTGCCAGCAGCCTCAGACGGGACAGGGGACCGAACTGGGGATCTGCAGATACGCAGTATTTT,CASSLRRDRGPNWGSADTQYF
NA,few,TRBV20-1,TRBJ1-4,TGCAGTGCTAGAAGTGGTCAGCCTAATGAAAAACTGTTTTTT,CSARSGQPNEKLFF
TRBD2,few,TRBV6-5,TRBJ2-2,TGTGCCAGCAGTTATAGGGCGGGGGGAACCGGGGAGCTGTTTTTT,CASSYRAGGTGELFF
NA,NA,TRBV12-3/TRBV12-4,TRBJ2-1,TGTGCCAGCAGTCTGGGCGGGAAGCAGTTCTTC,CASSLGGKQFF
NA,NA,TRBV7-3,TRBJ2-1,TGTGCCAGCAGCCCCGAGAGGGGACTTACAATCGACAATGAGCAGTTCTTC,CASSPERGLTIDNEQFF
TRBD2,NA,TRBV20-1,TRBJ2-7,TGCAGTGCTCCGGGAGGCAACTCCTACGAGCAGTACTTC,CSAPGGNSYEQYF
TRBD1,few,TRBV19,TRBJ1-1,TGTGCCAGTAGTATAGATTCTGGACAGGCTGAAGCTTTCTTT,CASSIDSGQAEAFF
NA,few,TRBV19,TRBJ2-3,TGTGCCAGTAGTCAGCCCTCCGCCGCAGATACGCAGTATTTT,CASSQPSAADTQYF
TRBD1,NA,TRBV19,TRBJ2-7,TGTGCCAGTAGTGACAGGGGGCAGTACGAGCAGTACTTC,CASSDRGQYEQYF
NA,NA,TRBV21-1,TRBJ1-4,TGTGCCAGCAGCAAAGTGGAAGGGGGAAAGGAAAAACTGTTTTTT,CASSKVEGGKEKLFF
NA,few,TRBV28,TRBJ1-5,TGTGCCAGCAGTCCCGCCGGGGGGACGAATCAGCCCCAGCATTTT,CASSPAGGTNQPQHF
NA,NA,TRBV28,TRBJ2-7,TGTGCCAGCAGTGTACAGGGTTCGTCCTACGAGCAGTACTTC,CASSVQGSSYEQYF
NA,NA,TRBV6-2/TRBV6-3,TRBJ2-3,NA,CASSRPVGQGTDTLYF
NA,NA,TRBV10-3,TRBJ2-7,TGTGCCATCACGAGGGAGTTTTTGAGCTACGAGCAGTACTTC,CAITREFLSYEQYF
NA,NA,TRBV11-2,TRBJ2-7,TGTGCCAGCAGCTTAGGTCAGGGGCCCTACGAGCAGTACTTC,CASSLGQGPYEQYF
NA,once,TRBV18,TRBJ2-5,TGTGCCAGCTCACCACTCGGAGGGGGCCAAGAGACCCAGTACTTC,CASSPLGGGQETQYF
NA,NA,TRBV28,TRBJ2-1,TGTGCCAGCAGGGCGGTCAATGAGCAGTTCTTC,CASRAVNEQFF